This TCR beta chain was identified during a study of cytomegalovirus exposure and HLA in healthy donors. Study-level findings and limits: Within the data, a cluster of highly shared sequence variants was likely a sequencing artifact.

PCR involved 60 Vbeta and 13 Jbeta primers. Sequencing used immunoSEQ multiplex PCR; TCRdb keeps in-frame clones, though not all of them. The sample records roughly 120,000 clones, 65% to 75% being singletons. On this clone itself: Its target is unknown.

V gave up 1 base and J gave up 1 base, with 11 bases separating them. Germline assignment: CDR1 SGHTA and CDR2 FQGNSA. This CDR3 has 16 residues. Material: PBMCs. The source of this sequence is a woman in her 50s in good health and CMV-seropositive. The chain combines TRBV7-2 with TRBJ1-3; a possible D gene is TRBD1 (5 bases). For the CDR3, the DNA is TGTGCCAGCAGCTTAGTAGGGGCTGGTTCTGGAAACACCATATATTTT. Translating gives CASSLVGAGSGNTIYF. The full variable domain, its missing parts supplied by reference TRBV7-2 and TRBJ1-3, is GAGVSQSPSNKVTEKGKDVELRCDPISGHTALYWYRQSLGQGLEFLIYFQGNSAPDKSGLPSDRFSAERTGGSVSTLTIQRTQQEDSAVYLCASSLVGAGSGNTIYFGEGSWLTVV.